This TCR beta chain is drawn from a study of blood T cell repertoires in COVID-19. Study in general: From the United States, Italy and Spain came samples of acute and convalescent COVID-19. T cells, B-cell-depleted T cells, or PBMCs supplied cDNA or gDNA.

Per the authors' pipeline: Counts of nucleated cells, estimated from reference gene primer amplification, were obtained. Profiling relied on immunoSEQ multiplex PCR, and the TCRdb table lists in-frame clones only, not all of them. The V and J calls and clone size come from that table; D and trimming were worked out from the DNA. The profile shows more than 70,000 clones, roughly 77% of them singletons. The CDR3 is made up of 14 amino acids. CDR1 SQVTM and CDR2 ANQGSEA come from the germline V gene. V trimming: 6 bases; J trimming: 3 bases; junction bases outside the gene matches: 6. The TCR was taken from a human donor in a cohort sampled during active COVID-19. The rearrangement uses TRBV29-1 and TRBJ2-3, with 10 nucleotides matching TRBD1. The sample consisted of peripheral blood. The CDR3 DNA follows: TGCAGCGTCCACCGGGACAGGGGAACAGATACGCAGTATTTT. Amino acids: CSVHRDRGTDTQYF.